The T cell receptor beta chain described here comes from a study of beta chain features in type 1 diabetes. Isolated RNA was reverse transcribed in full, so expressed TCRB transcripts were sequenced. The method was immunoSEQ multiplex PCR; TCRdb's version includes in-frame clones alone and lacks a portion of them. The sample holds over 100,000 clones; 30% to 40% are singletons and the top ten take around 0.07%. Germline assignment: CDR1 KGHSH and CDR2 LQKENI. CDR3 length: 12 residues. V was trimmed by 5 bases and J by 10 bases, leaving 14 bases between them. The source material was stem cell memory CD4+ T cells from blood. The gene calls are TRBV18 and TRBJ1-1; weak D call: TRBD1 (5 bases). The TCR sequence derives from a woman between 18 and 30 years old in good health. CDR3: CASSTGGDSAFF. The CDR3 coding sequence is TGTGCCAGCTCAACCGGAGGGGACTCAGCTTTCTTT.